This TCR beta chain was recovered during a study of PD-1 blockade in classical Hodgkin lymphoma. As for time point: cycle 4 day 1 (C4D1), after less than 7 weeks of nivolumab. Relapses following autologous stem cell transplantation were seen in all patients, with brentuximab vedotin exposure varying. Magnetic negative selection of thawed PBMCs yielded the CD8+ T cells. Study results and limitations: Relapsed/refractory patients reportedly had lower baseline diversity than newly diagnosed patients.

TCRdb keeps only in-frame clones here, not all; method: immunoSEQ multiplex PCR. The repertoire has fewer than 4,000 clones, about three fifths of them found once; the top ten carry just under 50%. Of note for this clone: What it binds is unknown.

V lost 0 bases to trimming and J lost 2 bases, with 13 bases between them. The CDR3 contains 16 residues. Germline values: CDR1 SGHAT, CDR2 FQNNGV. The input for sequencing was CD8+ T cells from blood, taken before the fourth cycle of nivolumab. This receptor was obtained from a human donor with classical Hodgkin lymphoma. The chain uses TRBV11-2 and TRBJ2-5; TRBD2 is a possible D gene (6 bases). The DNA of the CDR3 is TGTGCCAGCAGCTTAGATCCGGGGGTGCCACAAGAGACCCAGTACTTC. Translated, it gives CASSLDPGVPQETQYF.